The 24 T cell receptor beta chains presented below share a single source sample, sequenced in a study of identical twins. A single record per CDR3 protein comes from TCRdb applying MiXCR to the 5' RACE reads. Seen here are 1.5 million to 2 million distinct CDR3 sequences, about 32% observed once, and the top ten hold less than 0.35%. The sample comprised cord blood. These receptors came from a newborn girl in good health.

This clonotype turned up a few times. V is TRBV27 and J is TRBJ2-3, with 11 bases fitting TRBD2. Germline lookup yields CDR1 MNHEY and CDR2 SMNVEV (reference sequence). Germline trimming cut 3 bases from V and 3 bases from J; bases unmatched to any gene: 20. This CDR3 has 21 residues. In DNA, the CDR3 is TGTGCCAGCAGTTTGAACCCGCCCTCTCGAATAGCGGGAGGGGGGACAGATACGCAGTATTTT. This sequence encodes CASSLNPPSRIAGGGTDTQYF.

As concerns this clonotype: A read error may produce the germline difference seen at one junction end. The chain couples TRBV28 to TRBJ2-7, with D perhaps assigned TRBD1 or TRBD2 (5 bases each). This CDR3 spans 13 amino acids. In germline, CDR1 is MDHEN, CDR2 SYDVKM. CDR3: CASRSGRTYKQYF. In DNA, the CDR3 is TGTGCCAGCAGGTCGGGACGGACCTACAAGCAGTACTTC.

The chain carries TRBV4-2 and TRBJ1-2; a possible D gene is TRBD1 (6 bases). The V gene's germline CDR1 is LGHNA and CDR2 YNFKEQ. The CDR3 has 17 residues. The V and J ends lost 1 base and 1 base respectively, with 16 bases between them. CDR3 DNA sequence: TGTGCCAGCAGCCAAGGTGGTTTCAGGGGTAATAACTATGGCTACACCTTC. Amino acid sequence: CASSQGGFRGNNYGYTF.

The sample holds a few counts of this clonotype. The rearrangement links TRBV11-2 to TRBJ1-2, with a possible D match to TRBD1 (6 bases). Trimming left V 11 bases short and J 4 bases short, with 29 bases between. The CDR3 has 17 amino acids. Per the germline V gene, CDR1 is SGHAT and CDR2 is FQNNGV. The CDR3 loop is CAVPLDSLTMRSYGYTF. CDR3 DNA: TGTGCCGTCCCCTTGGACAGCCTAACTATGAGGAGCTATGGCTACACCTTC.

Notes on this clonotype: A read error may be the cause here, since a much bigger clone is one base away. The gene calls are TRBV6-1 and TRBJ1-2; tentative D call: TRBD1 (6 bases). The CDR3 sequence is 15 residues long. Germline V gene sequence: CDR1 MNHNS, CDR2 SASEGT. The CDR3 DNA reads TGTGCCAGCAGTGAAGAGAGGACAGTATACTATGGCTACGCCTTC. It encodes CASSEERTVYYGYAF.

CDR3 coding DNA: TGTGCCAGCAGTTTAGGGTTTGGGGGCCTCTACGAGCAGTACTTC. Its protein product is CASSLGFGGLYEQYF. The V gene is TRBV12-3 or TRBV12-4, the J gene TRBJ2-7, with D perhaps TRBD1 (6 bases). The CDR3 contains 15 residues. Trimming shortened V by 1 base and J by 3 bases, and 13 bases separated the two germline ends.

The chain couples TRBV6-6 to TRBJ1-5; 9 nucleotides agree with TRBD1. The CDR3 runs to 16 residues. CDR1 is MNHNY, CDR2 SVGAGI, per germline (reference sequence). Trimming at V came to 6 bases and at J to 0 bases, leaving 6 bases not matched to a gene. CDR3 amino acids: CASRPTGGYSNQPQHF. The CDR3, as DNA: TGTGCCAGCAGACCCACAGGGGGCTATAGCAATCAGCCCCAGCATTTT.

The CDR3 bases are TGCAGTGAGGGAGGGGTAGAGACCCAGTACTTC. It encodes CSEGGVETQYF. The chain uses TRBV20-1 and TRBJ2-7; 7 bases are a match to TRBD2. With the DNA end fitting TRBJ2-5 better, the J assignment may be wrong. This CDR3 is 11 amino acids long. Germline V gives CDR1 DFQATT, CDR2 SNEGSKA (reference sequence).

This clonotype has more than one count but fewer than ten. V and J are TRBV9 and TRBJ2-7, with 7 nucleotides matching TRBD2. The CDR3 spans 15 residues. Germline values: CDR1 SGDLS, CDR2 YYNGEE. V was pared by 0 bases and J by 2 bases, with 5 bases of the junction left unmatched. The CDR3 is CASSVGGRGPYEQYF. The CDR3 DNA reads TGTGCCAGCAGCGTAGGCGGGAGAGGTCCCTACGAGCAGTACTTC.

The sample holds a few counts of this clonotype. This chain connects TRBV3-1 to TRBJ1-2, with TRBD1 matching over 7 bases. CDR1 and CDR2 from the germline V gene are LGHDT and YNNKEL (reference sequence). The CDR3 is 15 amino acids. Germline trimming cut 6 bases from V and 4 bases from J; bases unmatched to any gene: 11. CDR3 amino acids: CASRRRSNRGYGYTF. CDR3 nucleotide sequence: TGTGCCAGCAGGAGGAGGTCAAACAGGGGCTATGGCTACACCTTC.

V is TRBV6-6 and J is TRBJ2-5, with 7 nucleotides matching TRBD2. Judging by the DNA end, TRBJ2-1 fits better; the J call may be wrong. The germline V gene has CDR1 MNHNY and CDR2 SVGAGI (reference sequence). This CDR3 has 14 residues. The CDR3 nucleotides read TGTGCCAGTTCGGAAGGGACTACCCAAGAGACCCAGTTCTTC. It codes for CASSEGTTQETQFF.

This clonotype was recorded a few times. V and J are TRBV19 and TRBJ2-7, with D possibly TRBD1 on 5 matching bases. With 2 bases removed from V and 2 bases from J, the gap between germline ends came to 13 bases. CDR1 and CDR2 (germline): LNHDA, SQIVND (reference sequence). The CDR3 loop spans 15 amino acids. CDR3 nucleotide sequence: TGTGCCAGTAGTATAAGGGCGGCAGGGCCCTACGAGCAGTACTTC. Its translation is CASSIRAAGPYEQYF.

This clonotype has just a few counts. The rearrangement joins TRBV10-3 to TRBJ2-5, with 15 positions matching TRBD2. Per the germline V gene, CDR1 is ENHRY and CDR2 is SYGVKD. Losses at the gene ends were 0 bases for V and 0 bases for J; bases not matched to a gene: 2. The CDR3 has 18 residues. CDR3 coding DNA: TGTGCCATCAGTGAGTCCGGACTAGCGGGGGGGCACCAAGAGACCCAGTACTTC. Its translation is CAISESGLAGGHQETQYF.

The chain carries TRBV10-3 and TRBJ1-6; 9 nucleotides match TRBD1. Per the germline V gene, CDR1 is ENHRY and CDR2 is SYGVKD. The J segment lost 7 bases and the V segment lost 3 bases, leaving 13 bases of the junction unmatched. This CDR3 spans 18 amino acids. The CDR3 DNA sequence: TGTGCCATCAGTGACCCGTGGGACAGGGATGAGCGGAATTCACCCCTCCACTTT. It encodes CAISDPWDRDERNSPLHF.

This rearrangement joins TRBV28 to TRBJ2-1; D is perhaps TRBD2 (5 bases). The DNA end is more similar to TRBJ2-7, so the J call may be wrong. There are 13 residues in the CDR3. The V gene's germline CDR1 is MDHEN and CDR2 SYDVKM. CDR3 sequence (DNA): TGTGCCAGCAGCCCGGACTGGGCGGATGAGCAGTACTTC. Translated: CASSPDWADEQYF.

Only a few counts were recorded for this clonotype. This sequence joins TRBV27 and TRBJ2-5; tentatively, D is TRBD2 (6 bases). V lost 3 bases to trimming and J lost 2 bases, with 19 bases between them. The germline gives CDR1 MNHEY, CDR2 SMNVEV (reference sequence). This CDR3 region has 17 residues. The DNA for the CDR3 is TGTGCCAGCAGTTTCCGGGCCCTCTATAGCGGACAAGAGACCCAGTACTTC. It specifies CASSFRALYSGQETQYF.

The V and J genes are TRBV11-2 and TRBJ2-3; 9 nucleotides match TRBD2. Germline V gene data show CDR1 as SGHAT and CDR2 as FQNNGV. The CDR3 covers 16 residues. With V trimmed by 1 base and J by 2 bases, 4 bases remained unmatched. The CDR3 is CASSLVTSGFTDTQYF. The DNA of the CDR3 is TGTGCCAGCAGCTTAGTAACTAGCGGGTTCACAGATACGCAGTATTTT.

The chain recombines TRBV5-1 with TRBJ2-1, with unresolved D. The J call may be wrong; the DNA end is better matched by TRBJ2-7. The CDR3 loop spans 16 amino acids. CDR1 and CDR2 (germline): SGHRS, YFSETQ. This CDR3 reads CASSLASRSSYNEQYF. In nucleotides, the CDR3 is TGCGCCAGCAGCTTGGCCTCTAGGAGCTCCTACAATGAGCAGTACTTC.

This clonotype was recorded a few times. This chain links TRBV15 with TRBJ2-7, with TRBD1 identical over 7 bases. Germline lookup yields CDR1 LNHNV and CDR2 YYDKDF (reference sequence). The V gene end was trimmed by 2 bases and the J gene end by 2 bases; junction bases not matched to a gene: 3. The CDR3 has 14 residues. CDR3 in amino acids: CATSRQDRTYEQYF. For the CDR3, the DNA is TGTGCCACCAGCAGACAGGACAGGACCTACGAGCAGTACTTC.

This clonotype was counted a few times. This chain joins TRBV20-1 and TRBJ1-2, with TRBD1 matching 7 bases. Unmatched junction bases numbered 9, after V lost 6 bases and J lost 8 bases. CDR3 length equals 12 residues. CDR1 and CDR2 from the germline V gene are DFQATT and SNEGSKA (reference sequence). The CDR3 nucleotides read TGCAGTGCCTATACAGGGGACGGCGGCTACACCTTC. Amino acids: CSAYTGDGGYTF.

The chain joins TRBV25-1 to TRBJ2-3; no reliable D call. Deletions cut 2 bases from V and 6 bases from J, with 9 bases between. The germline V gene has CDR1 MGHDK and CDR2 SYGVNS. This CDR3 comprises 13 residues. The CDR3 sequence is CASSEADPDTQYF. The CDR3, as DNA: TGTGCCAGCAGTGAAGCGGACCCGGATACGCAGTATTTT.

The chain couples TRBV18 to TRBJ2-1; TRBD1 is a possible D gene (6 bases). V gave up 2 bases and J gave up 10 bases, with 12 bases separating them. The CDR3 has 13 residues. The germline V gene encodes CDR1 KGHSH and CDR2 LQKENI. The CDR3 nucleotides read TGTGCCAGCTCACCAAGGTTCGGACAGGAGCAGTTCTTC. As protein: CASSPRFGQEQFF. The whole variable domain, remainder taken from reference TRBV18 and TRBJ2-1, is NAGVMQNPRHLVRRRGQEARLRCSPMKGHSHVYWYRQLPEEGLKFMVYLQKENIIDESGMPKERFSAEFPKEGPSILRIQQVVRGDSAAYFCASSPRFGQEQFFGPGTRLTVL.

The table lists this clonotype with a few counts. This chain joins TRBV2 and TRBJ2-1; 7 nucleotides line up with TRBD2. With 6 bases clipped from V and 8 bases from J, the junction kept 7 bases outside the gene matches. The length of the CDR3 is 13 residues. The germline gives CDR1 SNHLY, CDR2 FYNNEI. The CDR3 DNA reads as TGTGCCAGCAGACGACTAGCTAGAGATGAGCAGTTCTTC. This encodes CASRRLARDEQFF. The full variable domain, completed using reference TRBV2 and TRBJ2-1, is EPEVTQTPSHQVTQMGQEVILRCVPISNHLYFYWYRQILGQKVEFLVSFYNNEISEKSEIFDDQFSVERPDGSNFTLKIRSTKLEDSAMYFCASRRLARDEQFFGPGTRLTVL.

This clonotype was seen a single time. This chain joins TRBV6-2 or TRBV6-3 and TRBJ1-1; tentatively, D is TRBD1 (5 bases). This CDR3 has 14 amino acids. CDR1 and CDR2 (germline): MNHEY, SVGEGT. V lost 5 bases, J lost 4 bases, and 14 bases lay in between. The CDR3 DNA is TGTGCCAGCAGTAACAGGCCAGGAGGCACTGAAGCTTTCTTT. This encodes CASSNRPGGTEAFF.